This entry lists 14 T cell receptor beta chains sequenced from one sample in a study of T cell responses to AZD1222 COVID-19 vaccine. Clones were read by immunoSEQ multiplex PCR, and TCRdb kept only the in-frame ones, dropping some. The table records 100,000 or so clones, 70% to 90% of them present only once. Sequencing was performed on peripheral blood, taken on day 0 of AZD1222 vaccination. These TCRs come from an adult in good health.

The chain employs TRBV13 and TRBJ2-7, with D tentatively TRBD1 or TRBD2 (6 bases each). Trimming took off 4 bases at V and 3 bases at J, with 13 bases between the two ends. Germline assignment: CDR1 PRHDT and CDR2 FYEKMQ (reference sequence). The CDR3 sequence is 14 residues long. Here the CDR3 reads CASSSWGASYEQYF. CDR3 nucleotides: TGTGCCAGCAGCTCCTGGGGGGCGAGCTACGAGCAGTACTTC.

The chain links TRBV5-1 to TRBJ1-2; a weak D match, TRBD1 (5 bases). Per the germline V gene, CDR1 is SGHRS and CDR2 is YFSETQ. The V gene lost 3 bases and the J gene lost 0 bases, with 9 bases spanning the gap. The CDR3 has 14 amino acids. The CDR3 DNA reads TGCGCCAGCAGCTCAGGGTTTCCTAACTATGGCTACACCTTC. Translating gives CASSSGFPNYGYTF.

The chain carries TRBV11-2 and TRBJ1-4; D remains ambiguous. The CDR3 consists of 12 residues. V lost 1 base and J 6 bases, leaving 3 bases between the germline ends. In germline, CDR1 is SGHAT, CDR2 FQNNGV. The CDR3 loop is CASSLVDEKLFF. DNA of the CDR3: TGTGCCAGCAGCTTAGTTGATGAAAAACTGTTTTTT.

V gene TRBV11-2 combines with J gene TRBJ1-6; D not certain. The V gene's germline CDR1 is SGHAT and CDR2 FQNNGV. The length of the CDR3 is 14 residues. Trimming cost V 6 bases and J 4 bases, with 10 bases left between them. The CDR3 bases are TGTGCCAGCAGTCCCTCGGGGTATAATTCACCCCTCCACTTT. It yields the protein CASSPSGYNSPLHF.

J is TRBJ2-5 and V is TRBV2; no clear D. V was pared by 8 bases and J by 5 bases, with 6 bases between. The CDR3 is 10 residues long. CDR1 is SNHLY and CDR2 is FYNNEI in the germline V gene. CDR3 sequence: CASESETQYF. In DNA, the CDR3 is TGTGCCAGCGAGTCGGAGACCCAGTACTTC.

The chain is built from TRBV5-8 and TRBJ1-2; 7 bases agree with TRBD1. Germline CDR1 is SGHTS and CDR2 is YDEGEE. The V gene end was trimmed by 4 bases and the J gene end by 0 bases; junction bases not matched to a gene: 12. This CDR3 is built from 17 residues. CDR3 region: CASSVDRPWGSNYGYTF. As DNA, the CDR3 is TGTGCCAGCAGCGTGGACAGGCCCTGGGGTTCTAACTATGGCTACACCTTC.

CDR3 bases: TGCGCCAGCAGACGGGGACAGCCGAACACTGAAGCTTTCTTT. It encodes CASRRGQPNTEAFF. The rearrangement uses TRBV5-1 and TRBJ1-1, with 7 bases identical to TRBD1. Germline V gives CDR1 SGHRS, CDR2 YFSETQ. V shed 5 bases and J 1 base; nucleotides not matched to a gene: 5. There are 14 residues in the CDR3. The whole variable domain, remainder taken from reference TRBV5-1 and TRBJ1-1, is KAGVTQTPRYLIKTRGQQVTLSCSPISGHRSVSWYQQTPGQGLQFLFEYFSETQRNKGNFPGRFSGRQFSNSRSEMNVSTLELGDSALYLCASRRGQPNTEAFFGQGTRLTVV.

This sequence joins TRBV7-6 and TRBJ1-1; 10 nucleotides match TRBD1. The CDR3 sequence is 16 residues long. Germline V lookup: CDR1 SGHVS, CDR2 FNYEAQ. Trimming removed 0 bases from V and 5 bases from J; junction bases left unmatched: 6. The CDR3 DNA follows: TGTGCCAGCAGCTTAGCCCGGGGGACAGGGGTGACTGAAGCTTTCTTT. Residues: CASSLARGTGVTEAFF.

DNA of the CDR3: TGTGCCAGCAGTTTGGGGGTCTATAATTCACCCCTCCACTTT. It is translated as CASSLGVYNSPLHF. This chain links TRBV27 with TRBJ1-6; a possible D gene is TRBD1 (5 bases). There are 14 residues in the CDR3. Germline-derived CDR1 and CDR2 are MNHEY and SMNVEV (reference sequence). Trimming removed 3 bases at V and 3 bases at J, with 6 bases between.

This clone has a handful of counts. This chain uses TRBV2 with TRBJ1-2, with D maybe TRBD1 (5 bases). The V and J ends lost 5 bases and 4 bases respectively, with 8 bases between them. CDR1 is SNHLY, CDR2 FYNNEI, per germline. This CDR3 has 12 residues. CDR3 sequence (DNA): TGTGCCAGCAGTCGGGGGACCTATGGCTACACCTTC. As protein: CASSRGTYGYTF. Variable domain in full (rest from reference TRBV2 and TRBJ1-2): EPEVTQTPSHQVTQMGQEVILRCVPISNHLYFYWYRQILGQKVEFLVSFYNNEISEKSEIFDDQFSVERPDGSNFTLKIRSTKLEDSAMYFCASSRGTYGYTFGSGTRLTVV.

The rearrangement links TRBV4-3 to TRBJ1-1; 9 nucleotides agree with TRBD1. The V gene end was trimmed by 2 bases and the J gene end by 5 bases; junction bases not matched to a gene: 3. The CDR3 contains 14 residues. CDR1 and CDR2 from the germline V gene are LGHNA and YSLEER. Here the CDR3 DNA reads TGCGCCAGCAGCCAATGGACAGGGGAGACTGAAGCTTTCTTT. Translating it yields CASSQWTGETEAFF.

The chain has TRBV9 and TRBJ1-2; D gene unclear. V lost 3 bases to trimming and J lost 5 bases, with 14 bases between them. Germline assignment: CDR1 SGDLS and CDR2 YYNGEE. The CDR3 has 14 residues. CDR3 nucleotide sequence: TGTGCCAGCAGCGAGGGAGGTGGGTGGTATGGCTACACCTTC. Encoded protein: CASSEGGGWYGYTF.

This clone was found a few times. V is TRBV6-5 and J is TRBJ2-6; D is unresolved. The CDR3 contains 15 residues. V was clipped by 4 bases and J by 5 bases, with 12 bases between them. Germline V gene sequence: CDR1 MNHEY, CDR2 SVGAGI. In DNA form, the CDR3 reads TGTGCCAGCAGTTTGTACACCTCCCGGGCCAACGTCCTGACTTTC. Its translation: CASSLYTSRANVLTF.

The table lists this clone with a few counts. Other DNA sequences in the same sample also yield this CDR3. V is TRBV28 and J is TRBJ1-1; D may be TRBD1 (5 bases). Looked up from germline, CDR1 is MDHEN and CDR2 is SYDVKM. Trimming removed 5 bases at V and 4 bases at J, with 8 bases between. The length of the CDR3 is 12 residues. The chain's CDR3 is CASSHGGTEAFF. The CDR3 DNA sequence: TGTGCCAGCAGTCACGGGGGCACTGAAGCTTTCTTT. The full variable domain, in which reference TRBV28 and TRBJ1-1 provide the parts outside the CDR3, is DVKVTQSSRYLVKRTGEKVFLECVQDMDHENMFWYRQDPGLGLRLIYFSYDVKMKEKGDIPEGYSVSREKKERFSLILESASTNQTSMYLCASSHGGTEAFFGQGTRLTVV.